Presented here are 25 T cell receptor beta chains from one specimen sequenced in a study of T cells in Graves' hyperthyroidism and ophthalmopathy. The TCR beta CDR3 regions underwent amplification using RNA transcripts as the source. HTBI primers were employed in a first-round RT-PCR of the TCR CDR3. Using its own MiXCR run on the multiplex PCR reads, TCRdb lists one record per CDR3 protein. This sample has more than 300,000 distinct CDR3 sequences, with approximately 15% found just once. Sequenced: blood. The receptors were gathered from a woman in her fifties or sixties with Graves' hyperthyroidism.

This clonotype was detected a few times. This chain uses TRBV5-4 with TRBJ2-5, with 9 nucleotides matching TRBD2. The CDR3 contains 15 residues. V lost 0 bases and J lost 3; bases outside the gene matches: 3. The germline V gene has CDR1 SGHNT and CDR2 YYREEE (reference sequence). CDR3 DNA: TGTGCCAGCAGCTTGGATAGCGGGAGAGAAGAGACCCAGTACTTC. Translating it yields CASSLDSGREETQYF.

V and J are TRBV19 and TRBJ2-2; 14 bases line up with TRBD2. Germline V gives CDR1 LNHDA, CDR2 SQIVND (reference sequence). The junction had 8 bases not matched to a gene; V was cut back by 5 bases and J by 3 bases. The CDR3 spans 18 residues. The CDR3 protein is CASSLRMGLAGDTGELFF. The CDR3 DNA reads TGTGCCAGTAGTCTAAGGATGGGACTAGCGGGGGACACCGGGGAGCTGTTTTTT.

Many counts were recorded for this clonotype. V is TRBV11-2 and J is TRBJ1-2; D is possibly TRBD1 (6 bases). V was trimmed by 0 bases and J by 7 bases, leaving 9 bases between them. CDR3 size: 13 residues. CDR1 is SGHAT, CDR2 FQNNGV, per germline. The CDR3 DNA reads TGTGCCAGCAGCTTAGACAGGGGCCGTGGCTACACCTTC. Translating it yields CASSLDRGRGYTF.

This clonotype has only a few counts. The rearrangement uses TRBV3-1 and TRBJ1-1; 8 positions match TRBD1. J gave up 2 bases and V 4 bases, and 6 bases lay outside the gene matches. The CDR3 covers 15 residues. Looked up from germline, CDR1 is LGHDT and CDR2 is YNNKEL (reference sequence). The CDR3 loop is CASSPDTGGNTEAFF. Here the CDR3 DNA reads TGTGCCAGCAGCCCTGACACAGGGGGTAACACTGAAGCTTTCTTT.

The genes are TRBV28 and TRBJ1-3; no clear D gene. V was shortened by 7 bases and J by 9 bases, with 10 bases between the two germline ends. Germline CDR1 is MDHEN and CDR2 is SYDVKM. CDR3 size: 11 residues. CDR3 sequence reads: CASMNGGTIYF. As DNA, the CDR3 is TGTGCCAGCATGAACGGTGGCACCATATATTTT.

The genes are TRBV6-5 and TRBJ2-5; the D is unclear. CDR3 length: 14 residues. Between the trimmed V and J ends, which lost 3 bases and 5 bases, there was a span of 13 bases. Germline loops: CDR1 MNHEY, CDR2 SVGAGI. The DNA of the CDR3 is TGTGCCAGCAGTTATGTAAGCCCTAGGGAGACCCAGTACTTC. Its protein product is CASSYVSPRETQYF.

This clonotype was detected ten times or more. The chain combines TRBV2 with TRBJ1-4; D gene unclear. Trimming removed 8 bases from V and 0 bases from J, with 10 bases in between. Germline V gene lookup returns CDR1 SNHLY and CDR2 FYNNEI. The CDR3 is 14 residues long. The CDR3 sequence: CASSGDSTNEKLFF. CDR3 bases: TGTGCCAGCTCTGGTGATTCAACTAATGAAAAACTGTTTTTT.

The V call is TRBV24-1, the J call TRBJ2-1; 8 nucleotides match TRBD2. J gave up 5 bases and V 0 bases, and 8 bases lay outside the gene matches. The CDR3 spans 17 residues. The germline V gene encodes CDR1 KGHDR and CDR2 SFDVKD. The CDR3 DNA reads as TGTGCCACCAGTGATTTGGGACCAGCGGGAGACCACAATGAGCAGTTCTTC. Translation gives CATSDLGPAGDHNEQFF.

This clonotype was seen many times. The chain links TRBV30 to TRBJ2-2, with D uncertain. The germline V gene has CDR1 GTSNPN and CDR2 SVGIG (reference sequence). V lost 2 bases, J lost 2 bases, and 18 bases lay in between. This CDR3 has 17 residues. The CDR3: CAWSPLSGGGNTGELFF. The CDR3 nucleotides are TGTGCCTGGAGTCCTCTTTCTGGCGGTGGCAACACCGGGGAGCTGTTTTTT.

This chain uses TRBV30 with TRBJ2-7; TRBD1 aligns across 8 bases. The germline CDR1 and CDR2 sequences are GTSNPN and SVGIG (reference sequence). The CDR3 has 14 amino acids. The J segment lost 4 bases and the V segment lost 2 bases, leaving 7 bases of the junction unmatched. CDR3 sequence reads: CAWSSRTGSYEQYF. The CDR3, as DNA: TGTGCCTGGAGTTCCCGGACAGGGTCTTACGAGCAGTACTTC.

This chain connects TRBV12-3 or TRBV12-4 to TRBJ2-1; D assignment may be TRBD1 or TRBD2 (5 bases each). V lost 6 bases and J 5 bases, leaving 11 bases between the germline ends. This CDR3 region has 13 residues. The CDR3 loop reads CASRTLGDNEQFF. The CDR3 DNA is TGTGCCAGCAGAACACTAGGGGACAATGAGCAGTTCTTC.

This clonotype has ten or more counts. This chain links TRBV5-1 with TRBJ2-3, with D tentatively TRBD1 or TRBD2 (7 bases each). The V end was cut by 0 bases, the J end by 3 bases, with 14 bases between. The CDR3 has 16 residues. Germline CDR1 and CDR2: SGHRS and YFSETQ. The CDR3 region is CASSLEGGGVTDTQYF. For the CDR3, the DNA is TGCGCCAGCAGCTTGGAGGGAGGGGGCGTGACAGATACGCAGTATTTT.

Many counts were recorded for this clonotype. This sequence joins TRBV28 and TRBJ2-2, with no clear D. This CDR3 comprises 15 residues. The V gene's germline CDR1 is MDHEN and CDR2 SYDVKM. Trimming shortened V by 1 base and J by 4 bases, and 10 bases separated the two germline ends. The CDR3: CASSLLPGTTGELFF. CDR3 sequence (DNA): TGTGCCAGCAGTTTATTGCCAGGAACCACCGGGGAGCTGTTTTTT.

This clonotype has a handful of counts. This may stem from a read error, because a much larger clone lies one nucleotide away. The chain uses TRBV5-1 and TRBJ2-7, with D uncertain. In germline, CDR1 is SGHRS, CDR2 YFSETQ. This CDR3 has 14 residues. V was pared by 1 base and J by 4 bases, with 12 bases between. The CDR3 region is CASSLKDFLYEQYF. In DNA form, the CDR3 reads TGCGCCAGCAGCTTGAAAGACTTCCTTTACGAGCAGTACTTC.

This clonotype was counted only a few times. The rearrangement uses TRBV19 and TRBJ1-1; TRBD1 might be the D (6 bases). The V gene's germline CDR1 is LNHDA and CDR2 SQIVND (reference sequence). The CDR3 runs 16 residues. The V end was cut by 5 bases, the J end by 4 bases, with 20 bases between. The CDR3 loop is CASSPLVGAGITEAFF. CDR3 DNA: TGTGCCAGTAGTCCGCTGGTGGGGGCCGGTATCACTGAAGCTTTCTTT.

The sample holds many counts of this clonotype. The CDR3 is CSARALAFSYEQYF. The CDR3 DNA reads TGCAGTGCTAGGGCACTAGCGTTCTCCTACGAGCAGTACTTC. The chain uses TRBV20-1 and TRBJ2-7; 7 nucleotides align to TRBD2. Germline CDR1 DFQATT, CDR2 SNEGSKA (reference sequence). This CDR3 comprises 14 residues. V lost 3 bases and J lost 0; bases outside the gene matches: 5.

The sample holds a few counts of this clonotype. This sequence joins TRBV5-6 and TRBJ1-5, with D possibly being TRBD1 (6 bases). V lost 1 base to trimming and J lost 4 bases, with 9 bases between them. The germline gives CDR1 SGHDT, CDR2 YYEEEE. The CDR3 extends over 14 amino acids. The CDR3 is CASSLIQGNQPQHF. DNA for the CDR3: TGTGCCAGCAGCTTGATACAGGGAAATCAGCCCCAGCATTTT.

A few counts support this clonotype. The J gene is TRBJ1-4, the V gene TRBV7-9; 12 nucleotides line up with TRBD1. The CDR3 sequence is 16 residues long. Germline CDR1 reads SEHNR; CDR2 reads FQNEAQ (reference sequence). V lost 5 bases, J lost 4 bases, and 5 bases stayed unmatched. This CDR3 is CASSTGTGGGNEKLFF. The CDR3 nucleotides are TGTGCCAGCAGCACCGGGACAGGGGGCGGTAATGAAAAACTGTTTTTT.

At least ten counts were recorded for this clonotype. The chain is built from TRBV7-3 and TRBJ1-2; the D gene is possibly TRBD1 (6 bases). Deletions cut 2 bases from V and 8 bases from J, with 15 bases between. This CDR3 has 14 residues. CDR1 is SGHTA and CDR2 is FQGTGA in the germline V gene. DNA of the CDR3: TGTGCCAGCAGCTTACCGCTACAGGGAAGGGGCTACACCTTC. Translating it yields CASSLPLQGRGYTF.

The sample holds a few counts of this clonotype. The chain carries TRBV6-1 and TRBJ1-2; no clear D. Trimming took 1 base from V and 7 from J, leaving 7 bases between them. Germline lookup yields CDR1 MNHNS and CDR2 SASEGT. The CDR3 has 12 amino acids. CDR3 loop: CASSEGGAGYTF. The CDR3 DNA is TGTGCCAGCAGTGAAGGAGGTGCTGGCTACACCTTC.

The genes are TRBV13 and TRBJ1-2; D possibly corresponds to TRBD1 (5 bases). CDR3 length: 16 residues. The V end lost 5 bases, the J end lost 8 bases, and 24 bases lay between the germline ends. CDR1 is PRHDT and CDR2 is FYEKMQ in the germline V gene (reference sequence). CDR3 in DNA: TGTGCCAGCAGCCTCCGGACTCGATTGGGGGTGGAGGGCTACACCTTC. Translating it yields CASSLRTRLGVEGYTF. The entire variable domain, with the rest obtained from reference TRBV13 and TRBJ1-2, is as follows: AAGVIQSPRHLIKEKRETATLKCYPIPRHDTVYWYQQGPGQDPQFLISFYEKMQSDKGSIPDRFSAQQFSDYHSELNMSSLELGDSALYFCASSLRTRLGVEGYTFGSGTRLTVV.

With respect to this clonotype: This sequence may be a read error, since a much larger clone differs from it by one base. CDR3 in DNA: TGCGCCAGCAGCCAGGGGTCTAGGCAGGGGCATTCACCCCTCCACTTT. Its translation: CASSQGSRQGHSPLHF. The J gene is TRBJ1-6, the V gene TRBV5-1; a possible D gene is TRBD1 (6 bases). This CDR3 contains 16 residues. CDR1 SGHRS and CDR2 YFSETQ come from the germline V gene. Trimming stripped 4 bases from V and 8 bases from J, with 19 bases between.

This rearrangement joins TRBV6-2 or TRBV6-3 to TRBJ1-1, with D tentatively TRBD1 (6 bases). CDR1 and CDR2 from the germline V gene are MNHEY and SVGEGT. The ends were cut back, 0 bases at V and 3 bases at J, with 14 bases in the middle. This CDR3 is built from 16 residues. The CDR3 reads CASSYSTSAGDTEAFF. CDR3 nucleotides: TGTGCCAGCAGTTACTCGACCTCCGCAGGGGACACTGAAGCTTTCTTT.

At least ten counts were recorded for this clonotype. This chain uses TRBV18 with TRBJ1-4; D not certain. CDR1 and CDR2 from the germline V gene are KGHSH and LQKENI. The CDR3 is 13 residues long. With 3 bases removed from V and 8 bases from J, the gap between germline ends came to 10 bases. The CDR3 here is CASSPRGGEKLFF. CDR3 nucleotides: TGTGCCAGCTCACCCCGAGGTGGGGAAAAACTGTTTTTT. Variable domain in full (rest from reference TRBV18 and TRBJ1-4): NAGVMQNPRHLVRRRGQEARLRCSPMKGHSHVYWYRQLPEEGLKFMVYLQKENIIDESGMPKERFSAEFPKEGPSILRIQQVVRGDSAAYFCASSPRGGEKLFFGSGTQLSVL.

The table lists this clonotype with many counts. The CDR3, as DNA: TGTGCCAGCAGCTTAGATCCCCCTCCAAGCTCCTACGAGCAGTACTTC. This codes for CASSLDPPPSSYEQYF. The chain recombines TRBV13 with TRBJ2-7; D is uncertain. V lost 1 base and J lost 0, with 13 bases in between. In germline, CDR1 is PRHDT, CDR2 FYEKMQ (reference sequence). CDR3 size: 16 residues.